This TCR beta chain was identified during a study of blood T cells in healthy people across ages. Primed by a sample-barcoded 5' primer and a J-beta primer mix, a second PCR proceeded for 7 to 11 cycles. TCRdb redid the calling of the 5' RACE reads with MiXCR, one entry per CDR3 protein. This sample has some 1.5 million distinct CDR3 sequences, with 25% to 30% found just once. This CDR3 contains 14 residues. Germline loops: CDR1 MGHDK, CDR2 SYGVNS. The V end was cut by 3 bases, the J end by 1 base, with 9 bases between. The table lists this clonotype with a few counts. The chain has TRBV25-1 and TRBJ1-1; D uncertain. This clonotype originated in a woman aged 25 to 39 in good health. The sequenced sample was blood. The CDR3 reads CASSDPTSNTEAFF. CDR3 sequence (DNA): TGTGCCAGCAGTGACCCCACATCGAACACTGAAGCTTTCTTT. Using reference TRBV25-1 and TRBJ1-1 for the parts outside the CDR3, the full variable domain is EADIYQTPRYLVIGTGKKITLECSQTMGHDKMYWYQQDPGMELHLIHYSYGVNSTEKGDLSSESTVSRIRTEHFPLTLESARPSHTSQYLCASSDPTSNTEAFFGQGTRLTVV.